The clone carrying this T cell receptor (beta chain) is labeled large. V lost 3 bases and J lost 2, with 14 bases in between. Germline CDR1 is SGHVS and CDR2 is FNYEAQ. The CDR3 is made up of 15 amino acids. TCRdb analysed the reads with MiXCR anew, one entry per CDR3 protein. The sample carries roughly 300 distinct CDR3 sequences, 7% to 9% recorded once. This receptor was obtained from a human donor with rheumatoid arthritis. The chain combines TRBV7-6 with TRBJ2-7; a possible D gene is TRBD1 (6 bases). Sequencing was done on a sample of CD4+ T cells from peripheral blood. In DNA form, the CDR3 reads TGTGCCAGCAGCTTCGGACAGAGTCCTACCTACGAGCAGTACTTC. This encodes CASSFGQSPTYEQYF.